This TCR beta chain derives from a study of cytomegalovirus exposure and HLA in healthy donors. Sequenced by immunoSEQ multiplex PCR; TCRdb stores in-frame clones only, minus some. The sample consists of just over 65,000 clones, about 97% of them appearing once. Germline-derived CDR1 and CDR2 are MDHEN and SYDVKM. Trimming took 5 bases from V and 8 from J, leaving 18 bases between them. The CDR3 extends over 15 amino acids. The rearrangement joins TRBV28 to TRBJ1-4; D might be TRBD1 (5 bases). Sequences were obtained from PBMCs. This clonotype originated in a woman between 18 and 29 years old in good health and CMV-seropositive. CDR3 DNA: TGTGCCAGCAGTGTCTCGACAGCTTACTTGGAAAAACTGTTTTTT. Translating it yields CASSVSTAYLEKLFF. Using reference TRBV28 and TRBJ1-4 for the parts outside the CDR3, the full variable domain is DVKVTQSSRYLVKRTGEKVFLECVQDMDHENMFWYRQDPGLGLRLIYFSYDVKMKEKGDIPEGYSVSREKKERFSLILESASTNQTSMYLCASSVSTAYLEKLFFGSGTQLSVL.